The present T cell receptor beta chain was sequenced within a study of siplizumab effects on memory and regulatory T cells. The V gene's germline CDR1 is GTSNPN and CDR2 SVGIG (reference sequence). With 4 bases clipped from V and 6 bases from J, the junction kept 8 bases outside the gene matches. The CDR3 has 13 amino acids. The protocol was immunoSEQ multiplex PCR, while the TCRdb copy is restricted to in-frame clones and leaves out a portion. The table has roughly 100,000 clones, around 93% seen once. Sample: CD4+ T cells sorted from blood. This TCR derives from a human donor in good health. The chain employs TRBV30 and TRBJ1-2; 7 bases fit TRBD1. CDR3 DNA sequence: TGTGCCTGGAATCCTACAGGGGAGGATGGCTACACCTTC. Its translation is CAWNPTGEDGYTF. The full variable domain, its missing parts supplied by reference TRBV30 and TRBJ1-2, is SQTIHQWPATLVQPVGSPLSLECTVEGTSNPNLYWYRQAAGRGLQLLFYSVGIGQISSEVPQNLSASRPQDRQFILSSKKLLLSDSGFYLCAWNPTGEDGYTFGSGTRLTVV.